The clone carrying this T cell receptor (beta chain) was seen a handful of times. Its antigen is still unknown. The data belong to a study of response to subunit inactivated influenza vaccine. Study conclusions and caveats: Each seasonal influenza vaccination, the authors suggested, recruits few new T cells.

TCRdb reanalysed the RT-PCR reads using MiXCR and keeps one entry per CDR3 protein. The data hold just over 300,000 distinct CDR3 sequences, with approximately 23% observed a single time. Germline V CDR1 and CDR2: SEHNR, FQNEAQ (reference sequence). V dropped 6 bases and J dropped 9; count of bases not matched to a gene: 5. CDR3 length: 12 residues. Sequenced here: PBMCs from blood, sampled around 22 months after vaccination. The TCR originated in a man in his fifties or sixties who received an inactivated influenza vaccine. The rearrangement joins TRBV7-9 to TRBJ2-1, with 7 nucleotides matching TRBD1. CDR3 in amino acids: CASSNRGSEQFF. DNA for the CDR3: TGTGCCAGCAGTAACAGGGGAAGTGAGCAGTTCTTC.